This T cell receptor beta chain was profiled in a study of CD39 and CD103 CD8 tumor-infiltrating T cells. Sorted memory CD8 cells were CD8+CD4-CD45RA-, regardless of CCR7. Method: immunoSEQ multiplex PCR; TCRdb's copy keeps in-frame clones and lacks some. The sample contains 7,000 to 8,500 clones, 50% to 80% of which appear only once. This sequence originates from a human donor with head and neck squamous cell carcinoma. The sequenced material came from CD8+ T cells sorted from blood. Subset indicated: total memory CD8 T cells (CD45RA-CCR7+/-) from blood or uninvolved lymph node.

This CDR3 is CASSYFRTGYNEQFF. The CDR3 DNA is TGTGCCAGCAGTTACTTCCGGACAGGGTACAATGAGCAGTTCTTC. The rearrangement uses TRBV6-5 and TRBJ2-1; 8 bases align to TRBD1. The J segment lost 4 bases and the V segment lost 1 base, leaving 3 bases of the junction unmatched. Germline V lookup: CDR1 MNHEY, CDR2 SVGAGI. CDR3 size: 15 residues.